The entry below gives a single T cell receptor beta chain sequence along with its context. This clone has just a few counts. No cognate antigen has been identified for it. Per-base qualities were not stored, and no clone one base away is much larger. Each collaborating institution followed its own protocols to collect whole blood in K2EDTA tubes. For TCRbeta analysis, collaborators shipped samples in one of three forms: frozen whole blood, isolated PBMCs, or DNA extracted from either of those sample types. TCRbeta CDR3 regions were amplified from genomic DNA by means of the immunoSEQ Assay, a bias-controlled multiplex PCR. The authors processed their data as follows. Nucleated cell counts per sample were estimated from amplification of reference gene primers within the assay. To quantify the absolute abundance of each unique TCRbeta CDR3 rearrangement, sequence reads were collapsed and filtered. Productive Simpson clonality was computed per sample as the square root of Simpson's diversity index over productive rearrangements. TCRdb stores this immuneACCESS table with in-frame sequences only. Part of the clones is absent; in the studies checked, under half of the shortfall reflects unresolved V genes, and no reason is known for the rest. D and trimming were read from the DNA, whereas the V and J calls and clone size are those reported in that table. For this sample the table gives 20,000 to 30,000 clones, of which 86% were detected only once. The ten largest clones add up to 20% to 30% of the sample.

The germline V gene gives CDR1 as KGHSH and CDR2 as LQKENI. From the cysteine up to the phenylalanine, the CDR3 has a length of 15 residues. Solely the CDR3 DNA is kept, with 45 bases framed from the first base. From V the trimming removes 6 bases and from J it removes 4 bases, while the gene matches leave 5 bases of the junction unaccounted for. The source of the sample is a study of blood T cell repertoires in COVID-19 (dated by TCRdb to 2018 to 2020). Regarding the study in general: The collaborator samples originated in the United States, Italy and Spain and spanned the acute and convalescent phases of COVID-19. The prospective study material was composed of cDNA or gDNA derived from T cells, B-cell-depleted T cells, or PBMCs. Subjects who had been exposed to COVID-19, were actively infected with it, or had recovered from it provided the deeply sampled blood TCRbeta repertoires that made up the dataset. The repertoires were made available in a free public database intended to serve as a resource for research on the immune response to SARS-CoV-2. Samples were obtained from the ongoing ImmuneRACE study (first 160 participants) and from about 1,300 subjects provided by 6 global collaborators. The sample metadata nearly always contained a de-identified subject ID, COVID-19 status, age in years and sex. Where available, HLA class I and class II types were obtained from metadata supplied by the sample provider rather than from assay-based typing. General conclusions and limits of the study: The amount of clinical and demographic metadata varied by source and participant and was provided uncurated.

The V and J segments used are TRBV18 and TRBJ2-6, with 8 bases aligning to TRBD1. What was sequenced was peripheral blood. The sequence came from a human donor with active COVID-19. The donor label of this sample is uncertain. The nucleotide sequence is TGTGCCAGCTCGACGACAGGGGACGGGGCCAACGTCCTGACTTTC. It translates as CASSTTGDGANVLTF.